A single sample gave rise to the 31 T cell receptor beta chains below, sequenced in a study of blood T cell repertoires in COVID-19. Assay used: immunoSEQ multiplex PCR; TCRdb lists only in-frame clones, some missing. The sample holds about 180,000 clones, 70% to 90% seen once. Sequencing used peripheral blood. The receptors were sampled from a human donor with active or convalescent COVID-19. The donor label of this sample is uncertain.

The chain carries TRBV5-6 and TRBJ1-1; possibly TRBD1 for D (6 bases). This CDR3 is built from 14 residues. V gave up 6 bases and J gave up 1 base, with 13 bases separating them. CDR1 and CDR2 from the germline V gene are SGHDT and YYEEEE. The CDR3 nucleotides are TGTGCCAGCACCAGGGGTGCGGGGAACACTGAAGCTTTCTTT. This encodes CASTRGAGNTEAFF.

The genes are TRBV7-6 and TRBJ2-1; 9 bases are a match to TRBD2. Germline V gene lookup returns CDR1 SGHVS and CDR2 FNYEAQ. J gave up 8 bases and V 1 base, and 24 bases lay outside the gene matches. The CDR3 totals 21 residues. The CDR3 DNA reads as TGTGCCAGCAGCTTAGAGGTACATCAGCCCCACGGAATAGCGGGAGACTATGAGCAGTTCTTC. This codes for CASSLEVHQPHGIAGDYEQFF.

This sequence joins TRBV11-3 and TRBJ1-3; a weak D match, TRBD1 (5 bases). The CDR3 length is 15 residues. Looked up from germline, CDR1 is SGHNT and CDR2 is YENEEA. V was clipped by 3 bases and J by 0 bases, with 9 bases between them. This CDR3 reads CASSLGGSSGNTIYF. CDR3 bases: TGTGCCAGCAGCTTGGGGGGAAGCTCTGGAAACACCATATATTTT.

V is TRBV7-3 and J is TRBJ2-1; 13 bases fit TRBD2. The V gene's germline CDR1 is SGHTA and CDR2 FQGTGA. V lost 5 bases and J lost 8; bases outside the gene matches: 15. The CDR3 has 18 amino acids. CDR3 sequence reads: CASSATGSGLAGKDEQFF. The DNA for the CDR3 is TGTGCCAGCAGCGCGACAGGGTCGGGACTAGCGGGAAAGGATGAGCAGTTCTTC.

V usage is TRBV9 and J usage is TRBJ1-2, with a possible D match to TRBD1 (6 bases). The CDR3 contains 15 residues. V gave up 3 bases and J gave up 7 bases, with 19 bases separating them. Germline values: CDR1 SGDLS, CDR2 YYNGEE. CDR3 nucleotide sequence: TGTGCCAGCAGCGCAGAGGCGGGGGGGCAGCGTGGCTACACCTTC. Residues: CASSAEAGGQRGYTF.

The chain couples TRBV30 to TRBJ2-3; 9 bases fit TRBD2. This CDR3 has 17 residues. Germline V CDR1 and CDR2: GTSNPN, SVGIG (reference sequence). Trimming took 2 bases from V and 3 from J; bases not matched to a gene: 12. This CDR3 is CAWSTRWTSEGTDTQYF. The CDR3 DNA reads as TGTGCCTGGAGTACGAGGTGGACTAGCGAGGGGACAGATACGCAGTATTTT.

The chain is built from TRBV19 and TRBJ1-1; weak D call: TRBD1 (5 bases). CDR1 and CDR2 from the germline V gene are LNHDA and SQIVND (reference sequence). The CDR3 runs to 16 residues. Trimming took 9 bases from V and 3 from J, leaving 23 bases between them. Here the CDR3 DNA reads TGTGCCAGCCTACCCCTGACGGGAGGGACGTACACTGAAGCTTTCTTT. This codes for CASLPLTGGTYTEAFF.

The rearrangement joins TRBV27 to TRBJ2-5; tentatively, D is TRBD2 (7 bases). The CDR3 totals 15 residues. Trimming took off 6 bases at V and 5 bases at J, with 19 bases between the two ends. Germline CDR1 and CDR2: MNHEY and SMNVEV (reference sequence). The CDR3 sequence is CASRPGASGGETQYF. As DNA, the CDR3 is TGTGCCAGCAGGCCAGGGGCCTCGGGGGGTGAGACCCAGTACTTC.

V usage is TRBV9 and J usage is TRBJ1-2, with a weak D call TRBD1 (6 bases). The CDR3 extends over 14 amino acids. CDR1 SGDLS and CDR2 YYNGEE come from the germline V gene. The germline V and J ends were trimmed by 0 bases and 4 bases, with 10 bases remaining between them. The CDR3 loop reads CASSVGEGVYGYTF. The CDR3 DNA is TGTGCCAGCAGCGTAGGGGAGGGGGTCTATGGCTACACCTTC.

This rearrangement joins TRBV7-8 to TRBJ2-7, with D unclear. Trimming removed 2 bases from V and 1 base from J, with 12 bases in between. Germline CDR1 reads SGHVS; CDR2 reads FQNEAQ. This CDR3 region has 15 residues. CDR3 protein: CASSLRFAESYEQYF. In nucleotides, the CDR3 is TGTGCCAGCAGCTTAAGGTTCGCGGAATCCTACGAGCAGTACTTC.

The genes are TRBV28 and TRBJ2-3, with 8 bases fitting TRBD1. The CDR3 consists of 16 residues. Germline V gene sequence: CDR1 MDHEN, CDR2 SYDVKM. Trimming took 6 bases from V and 4 from J; bases not matched to a gene: 12. In nucleotides, the CDR3 is TGTGCCAGCAGCTTCACAGGGGGTGGGACCTCAGATACGCAGTATTTT. Amino acid sequence: CASSFTGGGTSDTQYF. The full variable domain, in which reference TRBV28 and TRBJ2-3 provide the parts outside the CDR3, is DVKVTQSSRYLVKRTGEKVFLECVQDMDHENMFWYRQDPGLGLRLIYFSYDVKMKEKGDIPEGYSVSREKKERFSLILESASTNQTSMYLCASSFTGGGTSDTQYFGPGTRLTVL.

The V and J genes are TRBV2 and TRBJ2-1, with 9 bases that match TRBD2. CDR3 length equals 14 residues. The V gene end was trimmed by 8 bases and the J gene end by 4 bases; junction bases not matched to a gene: 6. Germline CDR1 reads SNHLY; CDR2 reads FYNNEI. This chain's CDR3 is CASALREGYNEQFF. CDR3 sequence (DNA): TGTGCCAGCGCTTTGCGGGAGGGTTACAATGAGCAGTTCTTC.

This rearrangement joins TRBV7-3 to TRBJ2-5, with 10 bases fitting TRBD1. CDR3 size: 17 residues. V was clipped by 2 bases and J by 3 bases; unmatched bases: 9. The germline gives CDR1 SGHTA, CDR2 FQGTGA. CDR3 nucleotides: TGTGCCAGCAGCTTACTCAGGGACAGGGGAAATAAAGAGACCCAGTACTTC. Residues: CASSLLRDRGNKETQYF.

V usage is TRBV4-2 and J usage is TRBJ2-2; TRBD2 agrees at 8 bases. Germline-derived CDR1 and CDR2 are LGHNA and YNFKEQ. Trimming at V came to 5 bases and at J to 0 bases, leaving 8 bases not matched to a gene. The CDR3 consists of 17 residues. CDR3 in amino acids: CASSLKGGLANTGELFF. The CDR3 region has the DNA TGTGCCAGCAGCTTAAAAGGGGGACTAGCGAACACCGGGGAGCTGTTTTTT.

The chain employs TRBV28 and TRBJ1-6, with D unclear. The CDR3 covers 11 residues. Germline V gene data show CDR1 as MDHEN and CDR2 as SYDVKM. The V and J ends lost 6 bases and 9 bases respectively, with 6 bases between them. DNA for the CDR3: TGTGCCAGCAGCTCCCCTTCACCCCTCCACTTT. This translates into CASSSPSPLHF.

The chain couples TRBV21-1 to TRBJ2-5; TRBD1, the table's D call, was not compared with the DNA. TRBV21-1 is recorded as a pseudogene. CDR3 length equals 17 residues. CDR3 bases: TGTGCCAGCAGCACGAGGGACAGGGCGCGGGAGGCCAAGACCCAGTACTTC. The encoded protein is CASSTRDRAREAKTQYF.

This sequence joins TRBV11-2 and TRBJ2-1; TRBD2 aligns across 12 bases. The CDR3 is made up of 18 amino acids. Trimming removed 1 base from V and 0 bases from J; junction bases left unmatched: 4. Germline-derived CDR1 and CDR2 are SGHAT and FQNNGV. The CDR3 loop is CASSLGLAGASSYNEQFF. DNA of the CDR3: TGTGCCAGCAGCTTAGGACTAGCGGGAGCTTCCTCCTACAATGAGCAGTTCTTC.

The chain carries TRBV28 and TRBJ1-2; no clear D. CDR3 size: 11 residues. Germline assignment: CDR1 MDHEN and CDR2 SYDVKM. Trimming stripped 8 bases from V and 2 bases from J, with 6 bases between. The CDR3 is CASQRNYGYTF. The CDR3 DNA reads as TGTGCCAGCCAGCGCAACTATGGCTACACCTTC.

The V gene is TRBV25-1, the J gene TRBJ1-4; 12 bases map to TRBD1. The CDR3 runs to 17 residues. The V gene end was trimmed by 6 bases and the J gene end by 2 bases; junction bases not matched to a gene: 7. The germline CDR1 and CDR2 sequences are MGHDK and SYGVNS. The CDR3 region has the DNA TGTGCCAGCAGCCTGCCGGGACAGGGGGCGACTAATGAAAAACTGTTTTTT. Protein: CASSLPGQGATNEKLFF.

The chain combines TRBV6-5 with TRBJ1-2, with TRBD1 matching over 8 bases. Germline trimming cut 7 bases from V and 8 bases from J; bases unmatched to any gene: 9. In germline, CDR1 is MNHEY, CDR2 SVGAGI. This CDR3 is 13 amino acids long. DNA of the CDR3: TGTGCCAGCAACAGACAGGGGAAAGAAGGCTACACCTTC. It yields the protein CASNRQGKEGYTF.

The J gene is TRBJ2-2, the V gene TRBV28, with 7 bases that match TRBD2. The CDR3 is 17 residues long. Germline V gene sequence: CDR1 MDHEN, CDR2 SYDVKM. J was trimmed by 8 bases and V by 3 bases; bases with no gene match: 15. CDR3 sequence reads: CASSFAPTAGAGGELFF. The DNA of the CDR3 is TGTGCCAGCAGTTTCGCGCCTACTGCGGGAGCAGGTGGGGAGCTGTTTTTT.

CDR3 nucleotide sequence: TGCGCCAGCAGCCAATTACTAGATAACAATGAGCAGTTCTTC. Amino acid sequence: CASSQLLDNNEQFF. The V call is TRBV4-1, the J call TRBJ2-1; perhaps TRBD2 as D (5 bases). CDR1 is MGHRA, CDR2 YSYEKL, per germline. This CDR3 is built from 14 residues. Trimming removed 2 bases from V and 5 bases from J, with 10 bases in between.

CDR3 DNA sequence: TGTGCCAGCAGCTCTTCCGGGACAGGGGATAATTCACCCCTCCACTTT. This encodes CASSSSGTGDNSPLHF. J is TRBJ1-6 and V is TRBV7-9; 10 bases are shared with TRBD1. V dropped 4 bases and J dropped 5; count of bases not matched to a gene: 5. In germline, CDR1 is SEHNR, CDR2 FQNEAQ (reference sequence). This CDR3 has 16 amino acids.

CDR3 residues: CASSLASNSPLHF. The CDR3 DNA follows: TGTGCCAGCAGCTTAGCGTCGAATTCACCCCTCCACTTT. This chain connects TRBV7-2 to TRBJ1-6; D is undetermined. With 0 bases removed from V and 7 bases from J, the gap between germline ends came to 4 bases. This CDR3 is 13 amino acids long. CDR1 and CDR2 from the germline V gene are SGHTA and FQGNSA.

The chain couples TRBV24-1 to TRBJ2-1; 7 nucleotides agree with TRBD1. V trimming: 3 bases; J trimming: 2 bases; junction bases outside the gene matches: 6. Germline CDR1 reads KGHDR; CDR2 reads SFDVKD. This CDR3 contains 16 residues. Written as DNA, the CDR3 is TGTGCCACCAGTGATACCACAGGGGCCGCCTACAATGAGCAGTTCTTC. Protein sequence: CATSDTTGAAYNEQFF.

J is TRBJ2-1 and V is TRBV2, with D tentatively TRBD1 (6 bases). Germline V gene sequence: CDR1 SNHLY, CDR2 FYNNEI. V lost 1 base, J lost 4 bases, and 14 bases lay in between. The CDR3 has 16 amino acids. DNA for the CDR3: TGTGCCAGCAGTGAAGTCTGGGACATAAGATACAATGAGCAGTTCTTC. It codes for CASSEVWDIRYNEQFF.

The J gene is TRBJ1-2, the V gene TRBV30; D possibly corresponds to TRBD1 (6 bases). The CDR3 totals 12 residues. CDR1 and CDR2 from the germline V gene are GTSNPN and SVGIG (reference sequence). Trimming shortened V by 7 bases and J by 5 bases, and 14 bases separated the two germline ends. The CDR3 DNA reads as TGTGCCTCTAATCAGGGGTTGTATGGCTACACCTTC. This sequence encodes CASNQGLYGYTF.

The V call is TRBV29-1, the J call TRBJ2-1, with unresolved D. CDR1 is SQVTM, CDR2 ANQGSEA, per germline. The CDR3 is made up of 10 amino acids. Trimming removed 3 bases from V and 9 bases from J, with 6 bases in between. CDR3 residues: CSVDRPEQFF. Written as DNA, the CDR3 is TGCAGCGTTGACCGTCCTGAGCAGTTCTTC.

The chain carries TRBV6-5 and TRBJ1-2, with 7 positions matching TRBD1. Trimming took 6 bases from V and 5 from J; bases not matched to a gene: 9. The CDR3 spans 14 residues. Per the germline V gene, CDR1 is MNHEY and CDR2 is SVGAGI. Written as DNA, the CDR3 is TGTGCCAGCAGGCTCCAGGGGGTTGGGTATGGCTACACCTTC. Its protein product is CASRLQGVGYGYTF.

In DNA form, the CDR3 reads TGTGCCAGCAGCCATGGGCAGGGCTACACCTTC. Its protein product is CASSHGQGYTF. The rearrangement joins TRBV6-2 or TRBV6-3 to TRBJ1-2; D is uncertain. Germline CDR1 and CDR2: MNHEY and SVGEGT. The V end lost 6 bases, the J end lost 8 bases, and 10 bases lay between the germline ends. The CDR3 has 11 amino acids.

This clone was counted a single time. The genes are TRBV5-1 and TRBJ1-1; a possible D gene is TRBD1 (5 bases). Germline V lookup: CDR1 SGHRS, CDR2 YFSETQ. V was shortened by 2 bases and J by 1 base, with 12 bases between the two germline ends. The CDR3 contains 15 residues. The CDR3 coding sequence is TGCGCCAGCAGCTTATCGGGGGTGTGGAACACTGAAGCTTTCTTT. It encodes CASSLSGVWNTEAFF.